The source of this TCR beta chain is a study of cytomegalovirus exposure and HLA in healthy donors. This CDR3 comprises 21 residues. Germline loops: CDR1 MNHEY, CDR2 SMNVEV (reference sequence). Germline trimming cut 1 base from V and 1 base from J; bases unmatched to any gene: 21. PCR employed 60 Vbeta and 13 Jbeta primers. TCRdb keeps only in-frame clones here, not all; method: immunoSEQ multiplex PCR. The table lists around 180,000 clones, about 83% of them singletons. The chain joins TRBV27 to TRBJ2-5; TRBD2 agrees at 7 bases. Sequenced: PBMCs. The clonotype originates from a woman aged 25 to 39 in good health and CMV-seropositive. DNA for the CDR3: TGTGCCAGCAGTTTATGGGGGGGGGTCGGCCCTCAGGGACCTGTCCAAGAGACCCAGTACTTC. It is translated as CASSLWGGVGPQGPVQETQYF.